Following are 5 T cell receptor beta chains from one sample sequenced in a study of cytomegalovirus exposure and HLA in healthy donors. With 60 Vbeta and 13 Jbeta primers, the PCR was carried out. TCRdb keeps only in-frame clones here, not all; method: immunoSEQ multiplex PCR. The sample gives over 100,000 clones, approximately 78% of which show up once; about 8.6% is in the top ten. Specimen: PBMCs. Receptors were obtained from a woman between 45 and 65 years old in good health and CMV-seropositive.

V gene TRBV13 combines with J gene TRBJ2-1; possibly TRBD2 for D (5 bases). The germline gives CDR1 PRHDT, CDR2 FYEKMQ (reference sequence). V dropped 5 bases and J dropped 8 bases, with 13 bases sitting between them. The CDR3 has 13 amino acids. The CDR3 DNA follows: TGTGCCAGCAGCCCGGACTCCGCCCATGAGCAGTTCTTC. This encodes CASSPDSAHEQFF. Drawing the rest from reference TRBV13 and TRBJ2-1, the complete variable domain is AAGVIQSPRHLIKEKRETATLKCYPIPRHDTVYWYQQGPGQDPQFLISFYEKMQSDKGSIPDRFSAQQFSDYHSELNMSSLELGDSALYFCASSPDSAHEQFFGPGTRLTVL.

V is TRBV27 and J is TRBJ1-6; 7 bases map to TRBD1. Germline V gene data show CDR1 as MNHEY and CDR2 as SMNVEV (reference sequence). The junction had 6 bases not matched to a gene; V was cut back by 4 bases and J by 6 bases. This CDR3 is built from 15 residues. The CDR3 reads CASSSSTGSNSPLHF. The DNA for the CDR3 is TGTGCCAGCAGTTCCTCGACAGGGTCTAATTCACCCCTCCACTTT.

The chain links TRBV28 to TRBJ1-2; TRBD1 aligns across 9 bases. The CDR3 contains 15 residues. Germline V lookup: CDR1 MDHEN, CDR2 SYDVKM. V was clipped by 2 bases and J by 7 bases; unmatched bases: 8. This chain's CDR3 is CASSLGGQGSSGYTF. CDR3 nucleotides: TGTGCCAGCAGTTTAGGCGGACAGGGGAGTAGTGGCTACACCTTC.

The chain joins TRBV9 to TRBJ2-2; possibly TRBD2 for D (6 bases). V was cut by 2 bases and J by 3 bases, with 11 bases left in between. This CDR3 has 15 amino acids. CDR1 SGDLS and CDR2 YYNGEE come from the germline V gene. CDR3 bases: TGTGCCAGCAGCGTCCGTCGGGAGCACACCGGGGAGCTGTTTTTT. Translation gives CASSVRREHTGELFF.

This sequence joins TRBV6-1 and TRBJ2-1; 11 bases line up with TRBD2. Germline V gives CDR1 MNHNS, CDR2 SASEGT. V lost 4 bases and J lost 4; bases outside the gene matches: 3. The CDR3 has 15 residues. Here the CDR3 reads CASSGWTSGYNEQFF. The CDR3 DNA reads TGTGCCAGCAGTGGTTGGACTAGCGGGTACAATGAGCAGTTCTTC.